The 22 T cell receptor beta chains below were found in one sample sequenced in a study of blood T cell repertoires in COVID-19. TCRdb's copy holds only in-frame clones and misses some; the assay was immunoSEQ multiplex PCR. Of 150,000 to 170,000 clones listed, nearly 80% were seen once; the top ten hold around 1.5%. Specimen: peripheral blood. The receptors originated from a man older than 75 with acute or convalescent COVID-19.

This clone was recorded a few times. The genes are TRBV5-6 and TRBJ2-2, with 7 bases aligning to TRBD1. Germline trimming cut 4 bases from V and 5 bases from J; bases unmatched to any gene: 2. In germline, CDR1 is SGHDT, CDR2 YYEEEE. The CDR3 extends over 13 amino acids. CDR3 sequence: CASSIQGTGELFF. CDR3 DNA: TGTGCCAGCAGCATACAGGGGACCGGGGAGCTGTTTTTT.

V usage is TRBV27 and J usage is TRBJ1-4; D is unclear. The CDR3 has 15 residues. Germline V gene data show CDR1 as MNHEY and CDR2 as SMNVEV (reference sequence). Trimming shortened V by 3 bases and J by 5 bases, and 13 bases separated the two germline ends. The CDR3, as DNA: TGTGCCAGCAGTTTCCTGTCGACGGGAAATGAAAAACTGTTTTTT. Translating it yields CASSFLSTGNEKLFF.

The V and J genes are TRBV6-5 and TRBJ1-5; D call uncertain. V gave up 6 bases and J gave up 0 bases, with 12 bases separating them. This CDR3 comprises 15 residues. Germline CDR1 and CDR2: MNHEY and SVGAGI. The CDR3 here is CASRADTTSNQPQHF. For the CDR3, the DNA is TGTGCCAGCAGGGCTGACACGACTAGCAATCAGCCCCAGCATTTT.

This clone showed up just a few times. The sample has other DNA sequences that encode this CDR3 too. The genes are TRBV5-1 and TRBJ1-2; D call uncertain. CDR3 length: 14 amino acids. Germline CDR1 SGHRS, CDR2 YFSETQ. V was shortened by 0 bases and J by 0 bases, with 6 bases between the two germline ends. This CDR3 is CASSLAPANYGYTF. The CDR3 bases are TGCGCCAGCAGCTTGGCCCCTGCTAACTATGGCTACACCTTC. Full variable domain (outside the CDR3, taken from reference TRBV5-1 and TRBJ1-2): KAGVTQTPRYLIKTRGQQVTLSCSPISGHRSVSWYQQTPGQGLQFLFEYFSETQRNKGNFPGRFSGRQFSNSRSEMNVSTLELGDSALYLCASSLAPANYGYTFGSGTRLTVV.

This chain connects TRBV7-2 to TRBJ1-1, with D unclear. The CDR3 sequence is 15 residues long. Trimming left V 5 bases short and J 4 bases short, with 17 bases between. Germline V gene data show CDR1 as SGHTA and CDR2 as FQGNSA. The CDR3 region is CASSPVGGGRTEAFF. The CDR3 DNA reads TGTGCCAGCAGCCCGGTCGGTGGAGGACGCACTGAAGCTTTCTTT.

The chain carries TRBV7-9 and TRBJ1-6; D possibly corresponds to TRBD1 (5 bases). The V and J ends lost 5 bases and 6 bases respectively, with 17 bases between them. Looked up from germline, CDR1 is SEHNR and CDR2 is FQNEAQ (reference sequence). CDR3 size: 16 residues. CDR3 in amino acids: CASSPLGAQINSPLHF. The CDR3 nucleotides read TGTGCCAGCAGCCCATTAGGGGCACAAATTAATTCACCCCTCCACTTT.

This clone appeared a single time. The V and J genes are TRBV28 and TRBJ1-2; 8 nucleotides line up with TRBD1. This CDR3 region has 13 residues. Looked up from germline, CDR1 is MDHEN and CDR2 is SYDVKM. The J segment lost 8 bases and the V segment lost 5 bases, leaving 7 bases of the junction unmatched. The CDR3 region is CASSPDRVSGYTF. The CDR3 bases are TGTGCCAGCAGTCCGGACAGGGTGAGCGGCTACACCTTC.

V gene TRBV6-5 combines with J gene TRBJ2-2, with a possible D match to TRBD2 (6 bases). From germline, CDR1 is MNHEY and CDR2 SVGAGI. The length of the CDR3 is 16 residues. The V gene lost 1 base and the J gene lost 5 bases, with 14 bases spanning the gap. In DNA, the CDR3 is TGTGCCAGCAGTTACTTCGGAGGGGCGCTGACCGGGGAGCTGTTTTTT. Its translation is CASSYFGGALTGELFF.

The J gene is TRBJ1-6, the V gene TRBV5-1; D possibly corresponds to TRBD1 (6 bases). Germline CDR1 SGHRS, CDR2 YFSETQ. This CDR3 has 16 amino acids. Trimming removed 0 bases from V and 7 bases from J, with 14 bases in between. CDR3 region: CASSLAFGGPNSPLHF. The DNA for the CDR3 is TGCGCCAGCAGCTTGGCCTTTGGGGGCCCAAATTCACCCCTCCACTTT.

J is TRBJ1-6 and V is TRBV11-2; D is unresolved. Germline V gene lookup returns CDR1 SGHAT and CDR2 FQNNGV. V was pared by 1 base and J by 7 bases, with 5 bases between. This CDR3 is 13 amino acids long. The CDR3 sequence is CASSLVGNSPLHF. The DNA of the CDR3 is TGTGCCAGCAGCTTAGTGGGCAATTCACCCCTCCACTTT.

This clone came up a few times. V is TRBV19 and J is TRBJ1-2; D unresolved. This CDR3 region has 12 residues. V dropped 1 base and J dropped 6 bases, with 6 bases sitting between them. Germline V gene data show CDR1 as LNHDA and CDR2 as SQIVND (reference sequence). The CDR3 nucleotides are TGTGCCAGTAGTATAGCCCAGAATGGCTACACCTTC. It translates to CASSIAQNGYTF.

The chain joins TRBV5-5 to TRBJ2-1, with D tentatively TRBD1 (6 bases). CDR3 size: 13 residues. Trimming took off 3 bases at V and 8 bases at J, with 12 bases between the two ends. The V gene's germline CDR1 is SGHKS and CDR2 YYEKEE (reference sequence). CDR3 DNA: TGTGCCAGCAGCTCCTGGGGGCACGATGAGCAGTTCTTC. Translated: CASSSWGHDEQFF.

This chain uses TRBV28 with TRBJ1-5, with D uncertain. V was shortened by 6 bases and J by 8 bases, with 8 bases between the two germline ends. The length of the CDR3 is 11 residues. The germline gives CDR1 MDHEN, CDR2 SYDVKM. CDR3 coding DNA: TGTGCCAGCAGCTACGTTGAGCCCCAGCATTTT. Translated: CASSYVEPQHF.

A word on this clone: This sample also contains other DNA sequences that code for the same CDR3. This chain connects TRBV28 to TRBJ1-2; tentatively, D is TRBD1 (5 bases). V dropped 4 bases and J dropped 2 bases, with 5 bases sitting between them. The CDR3 contains 12 residues. Germline values: CDR1 MDHEN, CDR2 SYDVKM. CDR3 sequence: CASSSGNYGYTF. Here the CDR3 DNA reads TGTGCCAGCAGTTCAGGGAACTATGGCTACACCTTC.

This clone was seen a few times. The chain employs TRBV7-8 and TRBJ2-2, with D uncertain. Trimming removed 0 bases at V and 0 bases at J, with 8 bases between. There are 16 residues in the CDR3. Per the germline V gene, CDR1 is SGHVS and CDR2 is FQNEAQ. Written as DNA, the CDR3 is TGTGCCAGCAGCTTAGCGGCAGGTCCGAACACCGGGGAGCTGTTTTTT. It specifies CASSLAAGPNTGELFF.

V gene TRBV7-8 combines with J gene TRBJ2-2; 7 bases agree with TRBD2. This CDR3 comprises 16 residues. Germline V gene data show CDR1 as SGHVS and CDR2 as FQNEAQ. The trim removed 2 bases at V and 1 base at J, leaving 4 bases unmatched. The CDR3 bases are TGTGCCAGCAGCTTATCACCTAGCGGGAACACCGGGGAGCTGTTTTTT. It encodes CASSLSPSGNTGELFF.

V usage is TRBV6-1 and J usage is TRBJ1-6, with a possible D match to TRBD1 (6 bases). The CDR3 spans 16 residues. Germline V gene sequence: CDR1 MNHNS, CDR2 SASEGT. V was clipped by 3 bases and J by 7 bases, with 16 bases between them. The CDR3 here is CASSDPHAGQNSPLHF. DNA for the CDR3: TGTGCCAGCAGTGACCCCCACGCAGGACAGAATTCACCCCTCCACTTT.

This chain links TRBV7-2 with TRBJ1-2; D is perhaps TRBD1 (6 bases). Germline V gene lookup returns CDR1 SGHTA and CDR2 FQGNSA. V lost 5 bases and J 5 bases, leaving 15 bases between the germline ends. CDR3 size: 14 residues. CDR3 loop: CASSTRTEEYGYTF. Written as DNA, the CDR3 is TGTGCCAGCAGCACTCGGACAGAAGAGTATGGCTACACCTTC.

The gene calls are TRBV7-2 and TRBJ1-4; 7 nucleotides align to TRBD1. The CDR3 length is 15 residues. V shed 1 base and J 8 bases; nucleotides not matched to a gene: 7. In germline, CDR1 is SGHTA, CDR2 FQGNSA. The DNA for the CDR3 is TGTGCCAGCAGCTTAGTGGAGGGGGCAGGCGAAAAACTGTTTTTT. Its translation is CASSLVEGAGEKLFF.

The chain uses TRBV19 and TRBJ1-5; D gene uncertain. V was cut by 3 bases and J by 4 bases, with 13 bases left in between. CDR3 length: 15 amino acids. Germline-derived CDR1 and CDR2 are LNHDA and SQIVND (reference sequence). CDR3 sequence reads: CASSIISAQNQPQHF. The CDR3 bases are TGTGCCAGTAGTATTATCAGCGCTCAAAATCAGCCCCAGCATTTT.

The chain has TRBV19 and TRBJ2-3; 8 bases fit TRBD1. There are 14 residues in the CDR3. Looked up from germline, CDR1 is LNHDA and CDR2 is SQIVND (reference sequence). V trimming: 6 bases; J trimming: 3 bases; junction bases outside the gene matches: 5. The CDR3 spells CASRPGQETDTQYF. For the CDR3, the DNA is TGTGCCAGTAGACCGGGACAGGAGACAGATACGCAGTATTTT.

The table lists this clone with a count of one. The CDR3 here is CASSYDSFNYGYTF. CDR3 in DNA: TGTGCCAGCAGTTACGACAGTTTTAACTATGGCTACACCTTC. The chain recombines TRBV6-2 or TRBV6-3 with TRBJ1-2, with D possibly matching TRBD1 (5 bases). Germline CDR1 and CDR2: MNHEY and SVGEGT. The length of the CDR3 is 14 residues. The V end was cut by 2 bases, the J end by 1 base, with 8 bases between.